One and the same sample provided the 27 T cell receptor beta chains below, sequenced in a study of blood T cell repertoires in COVID-19. Clones were read by immunoSEQ multiplex PCR, and TCRdb kept only the in-frame ones, dropping some. The sample contains roughly 25,000 clones, 88% of which appear only once. The material sequenced was peripheral blood. These receptors all come from a man between 65 and 80 years old in a cohort sampled during active COVID-19.

The genes are TRBV27 and TRBJ2-1; TRBD2 agrees at 10 bases. CDR3 length: 16 amino acids. The V gene's germline CDR1 is MNHEY and CDR2 SMNVEV (reference sequence). The V segment lost 5 bases and the J segment 3 bases; nucleotides outside the gene matches: 7. The CDR3 nucleotides read TGTGCCAGCAGTATACCGAGGACTAGCGGCTACAATGAGCAGTTCTTC. Translation gives CASSIPRTSGYNEQFF.

The chain has TRBV19 and TRBJ2-3; D is uncertain. The germline gives CDR1 LNHDA, CDR2 SQIVND (reference sequence). The length of the CDR3 is 13 residues. Trimming shortened V by 2 bases and J by 2 bases, and 5 bases separated the two germline ends. CDR3 amino acids: CASSISFTDTQYF. In DNA, the CDR3 is TGTGCCAGTAGTATAAGCTTCACAGATACGCAGTATTTT.

The chain couples TRBV6-5 to TRBJ1-1, with 8 nucleotides matching TRBD1. J gave up 6 bases and V 0 bases, and 6 bases lay outside the gene matches. This CDR3 comprises 15 residues. Germline values: CDR1 MNHEY, CDR2 SVGAGI. The CDR3 here is CASSYSRGLISEAFF. DNA of the CDR3: TGTGCCAGCAGTTACTCCAGGGGGCTAATTTCTGAAGCTTTCTTT.

The chain couples TRBV9 to TRBJ1-2, with D perhaps TRBD1 (5 bases). The CDR3 has 16 amino acids. The V end was cut by 0 bases, the J end by 3 bases, with 15 bases between. The germline CDR1 and CDR2 sequences are SGDLS and YYNGEE. The CDR3 DNA reads as TGTGCCAGCAGCGTAGGGCCAGCAGGGAAGTACTATGGCTACACCTTC. Its translation: CASSVGPAGKYYGYTF.

The CDR3: CASSPGPNQPQHF. CDR3 coding DNA: TGTGCCAGCAGCCCCGGTCCCAATCAGCCCCAGCATTTT. This chain joins TRBV11-2 and TRBJ1-5; no definite D call. The V end lost 5 bases, the J end lost 3 bases, and 8 bases lay between the germline ends. This CDR3 contains 13 residues. The germline gives CDR1 SGHAT, CDR2 FQNNGV.

V usage is TRBV7-2 and J usage is TRBJ1-6, with D maybe TRBD1 (5 bases). CDR1 and CDR2 (germline): SGHTA, FQGNSA. This CDR3 contains 14 residues. V lost 5 bases, J lost 6 bases, and 11 bases lay in between. CDR3 coding DNA: TGTGCCAGCAGCGAACAGGCGTTTAATTCACCCCTCCACTTT. Protein sequence: CASSEQAFNSPLHF.

The chain uses TRBV6-5 and TRBJ1-1; D not resolved. The CDR3 has 15 amino acids. The V and J ends lost 0 bases and 6 bases respectively, with 14 bases between them. CDR1 and CDR2 from the germline V gene are MNHEY and SVGAGI. CDR3 sequence reads: CASSYSGRGLAEAFF. In DNA, the CDR3 is TGTGCCAGCAGTTACTCAGGGAGAGGGCTCGCTGAAGCTTTCTTT.

The rearrangement links TRBV7-3 to TRBJ2-1; 9 nucleotides agree with TRBD1. This CDR3 contains 15 residues. Germline V gives CDR1 SGHTA, CDR2 FQGTGA. Trimming cost V 4 bases and J 4 bases; bases outside gene matches: 5. The chain's CDR3 is CASSSAGTGYNEQFF. CDR3 bases: TGTGCCAGCAGCTCCGCCGGGACAGGGTACAATGAGCAGTTCTTC.

This sequence joins TRBV18 and TRBJ1-1; D is ambiguous. Trimming cost V 2 bases and J 3 bases, with 7 bases left between them. Germline CDR1 and CDR2: KGHSH and LQKENI. The CDR3 has 13 residues. In DNA, the CDR3 is TGTGCCAGCTCACCAAATCTCGACACTGAAGCTTTCTTT. The encoded protein is CASSPNLDTEAFF.

The chain links TRBV3-1 (or the pseudogene TRBV3-2) to TRBJ2-1, with 9 bases identical to TRBD2. The CDR3 is 16 amino acids. From germline, CDR1 is LGHDT and CDR2 YNNKEL (reference sequence). Trimming cost V 5 bases and J 4 bases; bases outside gene matches: 9. The CDR3 reads CASSEGGLAGYNEQFF. CDR3 DNA sequence: TGTGCCAGCAGCGAAGGGGGCCTAGCGGGATACAATGAGCAGTTCTTC.

V usage is TRBV6-2 or TRBV6-3 and J usage is TRBJ2-1; no clear D. The CDR3 is 15 amino acids. Between the trimmed V and J ends, which lost 2 bases and 6 bases, there was a span of 14 bases. Germline V gene sequence: CDR1 MNHEY, CDR2 SVGEGT. CDR3 protein: CASSYGPLPSNEQFF. DNA for the CDR3: TGTGCCAGCAGTTACGGGCCCCTCCCCAGCAATGAGCAGTTCTTC.

The count of this clone is one. The rearrangement links TRBV6-1 to TRBJ2-7; no reliable D call. The CDR3 runs 12 residues. The V and J ends lost 3 bases and 5 bases respectively, with 8 bases between them. In germline, CDR1 is MNHNS, CDR2 SASEGT. The CDR3 DNA follows: TGTGCCAGCAGTGACCCGGTGGACGAGCAGTACTTC. Translated: CASSDPVDEQYF.

J is TRBJ1-6 and V is TRBV7-8, with 7 bases that match TRBD1. The CDR3 loop spans 16 amino acids. CDR1 and CDR2 (germline): SGHVS, FQNEAQ. V lost 7 bases and J lost 3; bases outside the gene matches: 9. The CDR3 loop is CASKGALGFYNSPLHF. The CDR3 nucleotides are TGTGCCAGCAAGGGGGCATTGGGGTTCTATAATTCACCCCTCCACTTT.

This clone turned up a few times. This sequence joins TRBV7-8 and TRBJ2-2, with unresolved D. The CDR3 runs to 13 residues. V lost 5 bases and J lost 1, with 5 bases in between. Germline CDR1 reads SGHVS; CDR2 reads FQNEAQ. The CDR3 is CASSPMNTGELFF. DNA for the CDR3: TGTGCCAGCAGCCCCATGAACACCGGGGAGCTGTTTTTT.

This chain links TRBV3-1 (or the pseudogene TRBV3-2) with TRBJ1-2; D not resolved. There are 14 residues in the CDR3. Germline CDR1 reads LGHDT; CDR2 reads YNNKEL (reference sequence). V lost 4 bases and J 4 bases, leaving 13 bases between the germline ends. DNA of the CDR3: TGTGCCAGCAGCCGTGGCCTTAATGTCTATGGCTACACCTTC. Its translation: CASSRGLNVYGYTF.

V usage is TRBV15 and J usage is TRBJ2-1; TRBD2 agrees at 7 bases. Trimming cost V 5 bases and J 5 bases; bases outside gene matches: 9. Per the germline V gene, CDR1 is LNHNV and CDR2 is YYDKDF (reference sequence). The CDR3 is 15 residues long. CDR3 loop: CATSAWGREDNEQFF. The CDR3 nucleotides are TGTGCCACCAGCGCGTGGGGGAGGGAGGACAATGAGCAGTTCTTC.

V is TRBV9 and J is TRBJ2-7; 11 positions agree with TRBD2. In germline, CDR1 is SGDLS, CDR2 YYNGEE. The V gene end was trimmed by 3 bases and the J gene end by 4 bases; junction bases not matched to a gene: 6. The CDR3 has 15 residues. CDR3 sequence reads: CASSATGTSGYEQYF. CDR3 nucleotide sequence: TGTGCCAGCAGCGCCACCGGGACTAGCGGTTACGAGCAGTACTTC.

The DNA of the CDR3 is TGTGCCAGCAGCCCCGGGACCTTTGGAGGGGAGACCCAGTACTTC. It is translated as CASSPGTFGGETQYF. This chain uses TRBV7-8 with TRBJ2-5, with a possible D match to TRBD2 (6 bases). CDR3 length: 15 amino acids. The V and J ends lost 5 bases and 5 bases respectively, with 18 bases between them. CDR1 and CDR2 from the germline V gene are SGHVS and FQNEAQ.

The chain has TRBV9 and TRBJ2-2, with D perhaps matching TRBD1 (6 bases). Germline V CDR1 and CDR2: SGDLS, YYNGEE. The CDR3 totals 14 residues. The V and J ends lost 0 bases and 3 bases respectively, with 6 bases between them. DNA for the CDR3: TGTGCCAGCAGCGTAGAGGGGGACACCGGGGAGCTGTTTTTT. As protein: CASSVEGDTGELFF.

This sequence joins TRBV7-2 and TRBJ2-1; TRBD2 is a possible D gene (6 bases). The germline V gene has CDR1 SGHTA and CDR2 FQGNSA. The CDR3 runs 15 residues. Trimming pared 4 bases from V and 7 bases from J, leaving 17 bases between. The CDR3 nucleotides are TGTGCCAGCAGCTCGATGGGACTGGTCTTTAATGAGCAGTTCTTC. Encoded protein: CASSSMGLVFNEQFF.

The rearrangement uses TRBV18 and TRBJ2-3; 10 bases map to TRBD2. V was clipped by 6 bases and J by 5 bases; unmatched bases: 5. This CDR3 is built from 14 residues. Germline loops: CDR1 KGHSH, CDR2 LQKENI. The CDR3: CASSRTSGGDTQYF. The CDR3 coding sequence is TGTGCCAGCTCGCGGACTAGCGGCGGAGATACGCAGTATTTT.

This clone appeared a single time. This chain joins TRBV12-3 or TRBV12-4 and TRBJ1-2; D gene unclear. The CDR3 runs to 12 residues. Trimming stripped 2 bases from V and 6 bases from J, with 7 bases between. This CDR3 is CASSLLPNGYTF. DNA for the CDR3: TGTGCCAGCAGTTTACTCCCTAATGGCTACACCTTC.

This clone was counted a few times. The rearrangement joins TRBV27 to TRBJ1-6; D unresolved. From germline, CDR1 is MNHEY and CDR2 SMNVEV (reference sequence). The CDR3 is 14 residues long. V lost 10 bases and J lost 8, with 18 bases in between. CDR3 bases: TGTGCCACCTCAACCCAGGTGGGTTATTCACCCCTCCACTTT. It codes for CATSTQVGYSPLHF.

This chain uses TRBV19 with TRBJ1-1, with a weak D call TRBD1 (6 bases). The CDR3 spans 14 residues. Germline V lookup: CDR1 LNHDA, CDR2 SQIVND (reference sequence). Trimming took off 7 bases at V and 7 bases at J, with 19 bases between the two ends. CDR3 DNA sequence: TGTGCCAGTACCCGGGACACTGAAGGGCTTGAAGCTTTCTTT. Protein product: CASTRDTEGLEAFF.

The V call is TRBV7-9, the J call TRBJ2-1, with TRBD2 matching over 8 bases. Unmatched junction bases numbered 5, after V lost 4 bases and J lost 0 bases. The CDR3 consists of 16 residues. The germline V gene encodes CDR1 SEHNR and CDR2 FQNEAQ (reference sequence). CDR3 sequence: CASSSTSGSSYNEQFF. CDR3 DNA: TGTGCCAGCAGCTCTACTAGCGGAAGCTCCTACAATGAGCAGTTCTTC.

The chain recombines TRBV7-3 with TRBJ2-1; D possibly corresponds to TRBD2 (6 bases). Germline-derived CDR1 and CDR2 are SGHTA and FQGTGA. The CDR3 covers 16 residues. Trimming cost V 2 bases and J 0 bases, with 11 bases left between them. The CDR3 reads CASSLGGASSYNEQFF. DNA for the CDR3: TGTGCCAGCAGCTTAGGAGGGGCCAGCTCCTACAATGAGCAGTTCTTC. The full variable domain, its missing parts supplied by reference TRBV7-3 and TRBJ2-1, is GAGVSQTPSNKVTEKGKYVELRCDPISGHTALYWYRQSLGQGPEFLIYFQGTGAADDSGLPNDRFFAVRPEGSVSTLKIQRTERGDSAVYLCASSLGGASSYNEQFFGPGTRLTVL.

The genes are TRBV21-1 and TRBJ2-1; the table gives TRBD2 as D, unverified against the DNA. TRBV21-1 is noted as a pseudogene. This CDR3 spans 16 amino acids. The CDR3: CASTTKRKTAYNEQFF. CDR3 in DNA: TGTGCCAGCACCACGAAGCGGAAAACAGCCTACAATGAGCAGTTCTTC.